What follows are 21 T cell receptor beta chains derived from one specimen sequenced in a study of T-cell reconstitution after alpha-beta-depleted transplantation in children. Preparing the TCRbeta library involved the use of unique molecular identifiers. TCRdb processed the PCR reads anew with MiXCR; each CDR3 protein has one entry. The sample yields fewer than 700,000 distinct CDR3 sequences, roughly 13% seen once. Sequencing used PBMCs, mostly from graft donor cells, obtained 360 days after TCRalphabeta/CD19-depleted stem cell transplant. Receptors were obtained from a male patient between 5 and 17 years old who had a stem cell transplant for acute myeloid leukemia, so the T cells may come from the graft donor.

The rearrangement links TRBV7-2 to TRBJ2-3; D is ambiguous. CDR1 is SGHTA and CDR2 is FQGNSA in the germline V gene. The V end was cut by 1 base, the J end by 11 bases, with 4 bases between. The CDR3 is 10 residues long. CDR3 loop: CASSLVRQYF. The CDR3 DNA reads TGTGCCAGCAGCTTAGTAAGGCAGTATTTT.

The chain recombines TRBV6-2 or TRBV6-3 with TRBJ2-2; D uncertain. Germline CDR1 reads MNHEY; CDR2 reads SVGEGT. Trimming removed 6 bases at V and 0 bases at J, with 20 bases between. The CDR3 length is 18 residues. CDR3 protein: CASRNISLRQANTGELFF. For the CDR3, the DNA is TGTGCCAGCAGAAATATAAGCCTCCGACAAGCGAACACCGGGGAGCTGTTTTTT.

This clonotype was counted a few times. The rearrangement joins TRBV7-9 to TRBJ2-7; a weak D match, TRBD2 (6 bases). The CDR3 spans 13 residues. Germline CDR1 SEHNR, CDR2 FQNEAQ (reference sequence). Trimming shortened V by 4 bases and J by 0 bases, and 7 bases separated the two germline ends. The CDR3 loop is CASSWGVSYEQYF. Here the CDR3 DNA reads TGTGCCAGCAGCTGGGGGGTCTCCTACGAGCAGTACTTC.

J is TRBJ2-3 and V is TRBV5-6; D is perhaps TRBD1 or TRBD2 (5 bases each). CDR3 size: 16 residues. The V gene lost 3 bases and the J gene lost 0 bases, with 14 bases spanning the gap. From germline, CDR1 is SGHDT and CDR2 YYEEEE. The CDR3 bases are TGTGCCAGCAGCTGGCCAGGGTGGACTAGCACAGATACGCAGTATTTT. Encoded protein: CASSWPGWTSTDTQYF.

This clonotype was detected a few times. DNA of the CDR3: TGTGCCATCAACCCTAGCAAAACGAACACCGGGGAGCTGTTTTTT. Amino acid sequence: CAINPSKTNTGELFF. The V call is TRBV10-3, the J call TRBJ2-2; weak D call: TRBD2 (5 bases). V dropped 7 bases and J dropped 0 bases, with 12 bases sitting between them. The CDR3 covers 15 residues. The V gene's germline CDR1 is ENHRY and CDR2 SYGVKD.

CDR3 sequence (DNA): TGTGCCAGCTACTCGCGGGAGGGCCACAATGAGCAGTTCTTC. Translated, it gives CASYSREGHNEQFF. The rearrangement links TRBV6-1 to TRBJ2-1; 9 positions agree with TRBD2. Germline V gene data show CDR1 as MNHNS and CDR2 as SASEGT. This CDR3 has 14 amino acids. J gave up 5 bases and V 8 bases, and 7 bases lay outside the gene matches.

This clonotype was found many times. The CDR3 here is CSAGLRGGSYEQYF. The CDR3 nucleotides are TGCAGCGCGGGCTTAAGGGGAGGGTCCTACGAGCAGTACTTC. V usage is TRBV29-1 and J usage is TRBJ2-7; 7 bases match TRBD2. The CDR3 runs to 14 residues. Trimming removed 7 bases from V and 1 base from J; junction bases left unmatched: 10. Germline V CDR1 and CDR2: SQVTM, ANQGSEA.

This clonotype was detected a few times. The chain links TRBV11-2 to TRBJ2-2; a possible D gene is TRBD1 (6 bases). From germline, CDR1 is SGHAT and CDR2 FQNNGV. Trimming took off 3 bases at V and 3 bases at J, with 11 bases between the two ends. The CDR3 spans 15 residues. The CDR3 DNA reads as TGTGCCAGCAGCTTCCTACAGGGACACACCGGGGAGCTGTTTTTT. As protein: CASSFLQGHTGELFF.

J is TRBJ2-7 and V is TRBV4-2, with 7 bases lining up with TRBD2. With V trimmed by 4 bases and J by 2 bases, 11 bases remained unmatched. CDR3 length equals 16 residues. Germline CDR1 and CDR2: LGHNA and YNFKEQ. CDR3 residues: CASSPTEASGAYEQYF. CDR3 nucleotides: TGTGCCAGCAGCCCCACAGAGGCTAGCGGTGCCTACGAGCAGTACTTC.

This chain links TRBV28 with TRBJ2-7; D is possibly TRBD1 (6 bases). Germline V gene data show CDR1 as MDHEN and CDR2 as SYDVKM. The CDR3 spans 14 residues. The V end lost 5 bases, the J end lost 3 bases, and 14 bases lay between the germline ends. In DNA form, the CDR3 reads TGTGCCAGCAGTCCCGCAGGACAGCTCTACGAGCAGTACTTC. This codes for CASSPAGQLYEQYF. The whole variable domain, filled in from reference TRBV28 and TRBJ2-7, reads DVKVTQSSRYLVKRTGEKVFLECVQDMDHENMFWYRQDPGLGLRLIYFSYDVKMKEKGDIPEGYSVSREKKERFSLILESASTNQTSMYLCASSPAGQLYEQYFGPGTRLTVT.

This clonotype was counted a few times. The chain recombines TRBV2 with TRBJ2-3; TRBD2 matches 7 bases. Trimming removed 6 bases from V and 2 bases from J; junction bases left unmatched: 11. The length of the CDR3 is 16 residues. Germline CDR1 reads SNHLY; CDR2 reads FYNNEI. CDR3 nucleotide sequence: TGTGCCAGCAGAAGGACTAGTGGCCCCTCCACAGATACGCAGTATTTT. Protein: CASRRTSGPSTDTQYF. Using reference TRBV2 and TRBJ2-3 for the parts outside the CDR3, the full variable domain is EPEVTQTPSHQVTQMGQEVILRCVPISNHLYFYWYRQILGQKVEFLVSFYNNEISEKSEIFDDQFSVERPDGSNFTLKIRSTKLEDSAMYFCASRRTSGPSTDTQYFGPGTRLTVL.

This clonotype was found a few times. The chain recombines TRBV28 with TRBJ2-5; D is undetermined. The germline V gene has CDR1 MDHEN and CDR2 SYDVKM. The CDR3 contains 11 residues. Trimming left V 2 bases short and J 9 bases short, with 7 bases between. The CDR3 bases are TGTGCCAGCAGTTTAAACTCGCCCCAGTACTTC. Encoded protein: CASSLNSPQYF.

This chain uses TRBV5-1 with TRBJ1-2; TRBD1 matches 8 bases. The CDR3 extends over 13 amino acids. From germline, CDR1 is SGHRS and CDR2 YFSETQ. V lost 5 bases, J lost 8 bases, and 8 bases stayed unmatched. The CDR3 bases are TGCGCCAGCAGTTACGGACAGGGAGGCGGCTACACCTTC. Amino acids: CASSYGQGGGYTF.

CDR3 sequence: CASSWNMGAGELFF. CDR3 DNA sequence: TGTGCCAGCAGTTGGAACATGGGAGCTGGGGAGCTGTTTTTT. The chain employs TRBV6-5 and TRBJ2-2; D might be TRBD2 (5 bases). V dropped 4 bases and J dropped 8 bases, with 14 bases sitting between them. Per the germline V gene, CDR1 is MNHEY and CDR2 is SVGAGI. The CDR3 is made up of 14 amino acids.

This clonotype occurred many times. The CDR3 is CASSPWGESNEQFF. The CDR3 region has the DNA TGCGCCAGCAGCCCGTGGGGGGAGAGCAATGAGCAGTTCTTC. The chain links TRBV5-1 to TRBJ2-1; D might be TRBD2 (6 bases). CDR3 size: 14 residues. The germline V gene encodes CDR1 SGHRS and CDR2 YFSETQ. V lost 4 bases to trimming and J lost 6 bases, with 14 bases between them.

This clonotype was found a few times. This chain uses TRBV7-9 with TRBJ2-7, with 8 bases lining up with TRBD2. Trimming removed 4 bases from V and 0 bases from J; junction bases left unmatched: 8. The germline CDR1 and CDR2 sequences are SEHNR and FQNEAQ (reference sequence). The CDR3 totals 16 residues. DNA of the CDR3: TGTGCCAGCAGCTCCAGGAGTAGCGGGGTCTCCTACGAGCAGTACTTC. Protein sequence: CASSSRSSGVSYEQYF.

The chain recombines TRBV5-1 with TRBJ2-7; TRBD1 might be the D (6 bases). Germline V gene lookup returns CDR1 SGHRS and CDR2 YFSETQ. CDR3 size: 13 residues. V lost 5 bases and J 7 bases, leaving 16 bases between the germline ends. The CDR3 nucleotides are TGCGCCAGCAGATTACCCAGGGGAGAGGAGCAGTACTTC. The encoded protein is CASRLPRGEEQYF.

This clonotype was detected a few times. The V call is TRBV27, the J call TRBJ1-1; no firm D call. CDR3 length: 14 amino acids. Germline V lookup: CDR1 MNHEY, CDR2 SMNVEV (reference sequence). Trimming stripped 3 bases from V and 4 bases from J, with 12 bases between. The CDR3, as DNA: TGTGCCAGCAGTTTCCAAGGTCAGTCCACTGAAGCTTTCTTT. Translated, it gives CASSFQGQSTEAFF.

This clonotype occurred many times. CDR3 in amino acids: CASSPDRGGQPQHF. For the CDR3, the DNA is TGTGCCAGCAGCCCCGACAGGGGCGGTCAGCCCCAGCATTTT. The rearrangement uses TRBV7-9 and TRBJ1-5, with 8 bases matching TRBD1. This CDR3 spans 14 amino acids. Trimming cost V 5 bases and J 6 bases; bases outside gene matches: 6. Per germline, CDR1 SEHNR and CDR2 FQNEAQ (reference sequence).

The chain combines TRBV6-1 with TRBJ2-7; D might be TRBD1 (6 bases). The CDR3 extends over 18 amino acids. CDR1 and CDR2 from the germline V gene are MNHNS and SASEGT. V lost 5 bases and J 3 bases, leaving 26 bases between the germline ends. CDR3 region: CASSRRAGAVLLIYEQYF. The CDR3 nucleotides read TGTGCCAGCAGTCGCCGGGCAGGGGCCGTGCTATTAATCTACGAGCAGTACTTC.

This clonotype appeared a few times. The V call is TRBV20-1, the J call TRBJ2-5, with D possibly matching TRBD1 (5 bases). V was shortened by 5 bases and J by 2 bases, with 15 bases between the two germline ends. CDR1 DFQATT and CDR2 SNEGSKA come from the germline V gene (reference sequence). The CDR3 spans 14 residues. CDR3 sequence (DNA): TGCAGTGCTCCTAACCATCGACAGCAAGAGACCCAGTACTTC. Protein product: CSAPNHRQQETQYF.